Given below is one T cell receptor (beta chain) in context. The data were taken from a study of blood T cell repertoires in COVID-19. In the source study's methods: Amplification of reference gene primers provided the estimated nucleated cell counts. The protocol was immunoSEQ multiplex PCR, while the TCRdb copy is restricted to in-frame clones and leaves out a portion. The V and J calls and clone size come from that table; D and trimming were worked out from the DNA. The data show 100,000 to 130,000 clones, 71% seen once. This receptor was taken from a woman between 40 and 55 years old with acute or convalescent COVID-19. What was sequenced was peripheral blood.

This CDR3 reads CASSDFAQGGYGYTF. For the CDR3, the DNA is TGTGCCAGCAGTGATTTCGCCCAGGGGGGTTATGGCTACACCTTC. The chain uses TRBV2 and TRBJ1-2; TRBD1 agrees at 7 bases. Trimming removed 3 bases from V and 5 bases from J; junction bases left unmatched: 9. This CDR3 spans 15 amino acids. Germline V gives CDR1 SNHLY, CDR2 FYNNEI.